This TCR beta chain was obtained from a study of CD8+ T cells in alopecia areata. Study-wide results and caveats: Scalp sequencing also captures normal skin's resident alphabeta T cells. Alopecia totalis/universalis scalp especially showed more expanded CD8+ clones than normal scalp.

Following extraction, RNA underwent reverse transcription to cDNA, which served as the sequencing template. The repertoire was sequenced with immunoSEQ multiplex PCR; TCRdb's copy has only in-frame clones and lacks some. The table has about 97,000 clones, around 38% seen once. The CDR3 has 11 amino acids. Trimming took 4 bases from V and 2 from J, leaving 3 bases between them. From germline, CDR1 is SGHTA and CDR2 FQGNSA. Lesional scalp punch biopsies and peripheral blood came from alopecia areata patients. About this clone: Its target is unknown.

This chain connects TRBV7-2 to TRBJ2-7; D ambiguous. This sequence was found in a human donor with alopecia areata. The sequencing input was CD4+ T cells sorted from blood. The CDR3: CASSSTYEQYF. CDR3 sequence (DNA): TGTGCCAGCAGCTCCACCTACGAGCAGTACTTC.